This T cell receptor beta chain derives from a study of T-cell reconstitution after alpha-beta-depleted transplantation in children. The TCRbeta library incorporated unique molecular identifiers. TCRdb re-called the PCR reads with MiXCR, one entry per CDR3 protein. The repertoire has hundreds of thousands of distinct CDR3 sequences, around 16% of them found once; the top ten carry less than 4%. V lost 3 bases to trimming and J lost 7 bases, with 15 bases between them. The CDR3 runs to 15 residues. Germline values: CDR1 ENHRY, CDR2 SYGVKD. This chain links TRBV10-3 with TRBJ1-4, with D perhaps TRBD1 (5 bases). The sample was PBMCs from the stem cell graft donor, taken from the stem cell graft. This clonotype was obtained from a human donor who donated a stem cell graft to a child with acute lymphoblastic leukemia. CDR3 DNA: TGTGCCATCAGTGACGGAGGGGAAGGAGGTGAAAAACTGTTTTTT. Protein sequence: CAISDGGEGGEKLFF.